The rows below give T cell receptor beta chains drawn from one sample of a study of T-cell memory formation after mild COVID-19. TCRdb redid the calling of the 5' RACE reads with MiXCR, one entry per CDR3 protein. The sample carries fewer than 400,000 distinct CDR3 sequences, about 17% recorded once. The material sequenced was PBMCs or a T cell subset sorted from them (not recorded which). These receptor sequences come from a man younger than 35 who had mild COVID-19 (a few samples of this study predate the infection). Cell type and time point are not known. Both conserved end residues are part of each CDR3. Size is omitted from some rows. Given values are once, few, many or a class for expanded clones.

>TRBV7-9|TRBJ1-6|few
CASSLDYNSPLHF
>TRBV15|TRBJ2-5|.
CATSGDRGGSQYF
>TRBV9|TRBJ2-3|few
CASSVGAGFTDTQYF
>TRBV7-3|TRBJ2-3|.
CASSTAPQRGGADTQYF
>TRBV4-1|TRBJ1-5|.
CASSPAGQNNQPQHF
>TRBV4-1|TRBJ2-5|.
CASSHSGGAVETQYF
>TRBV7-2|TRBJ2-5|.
CASRTSNWETQYF
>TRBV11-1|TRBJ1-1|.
CASSPATGQANTEAFF
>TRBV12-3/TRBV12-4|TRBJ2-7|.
CASSLSEDISYEQYF
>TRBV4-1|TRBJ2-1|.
CASARGQGNPPSYNEQFF
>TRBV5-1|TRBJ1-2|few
CASSSGQGPRDGYTF